Detailed here is one T cell receptor (beta chain). The data derive from a study of blood T cell repertoires in COVID-19. The assay was immunoSEQ multiplex PCR, and TCRdb's table has in-frame clones only and misses some. In the table there are roughly 410,000 clones, around 87% of which are singletons. The clonotype originates from a woman aged 55-69 years with COVID-19, enrolled during active disease. Specimen: peripheral blood.

CDR3 DNA: TGTGCCAGCAGCCGCGACAGGGCACTCAACAATGAGCAGTTCTTC. Its translation is CASSRDRALNNEQFF. The rearrangement links TRBV5-6 to TRBJ2-1; 7 positions match TRBD1. Germline values: CDR1 SGHDT, CDR2 YYEEEE. V lost 4 bases and J lost 5; bases outside the gene matches: 9. This CDR3 region has 15 residues.